This T cell receptor (beta chain) was documented in a study of cytomegalovirus exposure and HLA in healthy donors. General study results and limits: Later work found that TCR association rates differed between HLA loci; DRB1 had the most and HLA-C the fewest. Later analysis showed most CMV-associated TCR beta chains appearing HLA-restricted.

This CDR3 region has 17 residues. Germline assignment: CDR1 SSHAT and CDR2 FNYEAQ (reference sequence). V dropped 1 base and J dropped 5; count of bases not matched to a gene: 8. This clone appeared a few times. Antigen: not known. Primers: 60 Vbeta forward and 13 Jbeta reverse. The assay was immunoSEQ multiplex PCR, and TCRdb's table has in-frame clones only and misses some. The sample contains some 120,000 clones, roughly 70% of which appear only once. The TCR sequence derives from a woman aged 40 to 50 in good health and CMV-seropositive. The material sequenced was PBMCs. J is TRBJ2-3 and V is TRBV7-7; TRBD2 matches 11 bases. The CDR3 reads CASSLGVAGGPIDTQYF. DNA for the CDR3: TGTGCCAGCAGCTTAGGGGTAGCGGGGGGGCCGATAGATACGCAGTATTTT.